A single sample gave rise to the 9 T cell receptor beta chains below, sequenced in a study of PD-L1 blockade in urothelial cancer listed by TCRdb under 2017. The library was prepared using the immunoSEQ multiplex PCR assay. TCRdb took this table from immuneACCESS and kept in-frame rearrangements with V and J called. Such tables lack part of the clones; where checked against another copy, unresolved V genes explain under half of the gap, and the rest is unexplained. A total of roughly 110,000 clones appear in this sample, around 93% of them only once. The top ten constitute less than 4.5% of the sample. The time point label on this specimen signifies: peripheral blood 6 weeks after treatment start. Specimen: PBMCs, collected around atezolizumab (anti-PD-L1) treatment. The receptors were gathered from a man aged 55 to 70 with urothelial cancer.

CDR3 amino acids: CASSSAGRWGGEQFF. CDR3 nucleotides: TGCGCCAGCAGCTCCGCAGGGAGATGGGGAGGTGAGCAGTTCTTC. This rearrangement joins TRBV5-1 to TRBJ2-1, with TRBD2 as a possible D gene (6 bases). V was trimmed by 3 bases and J by 9 bases, leaving 19 bases between them. CDR1 SGHRS and CDR2 YFSETQ come from the germline V gene. The CDR3 has 15 amino acids.

This chain uses TRBV6-5 with TRBJ1-4, with 8 bases matching TRBD1. J lost 6 bases, V lost 5 bases, and 8 bases had no gene match. Per the germline V gene, CDR1 is MNHEY and CDR2 is SVGAGI. The CDR3 is 15 amino acids. Here the CDR3 DNA reads TGTGCCAGCAGTCAACCAGGGGGCGTGTATGAAAAACTGTTTTTT. Translation gives CASSQPGGVYEKLFF.

The chain is built from TRBV6-4 and TRBJ2-6; TRBD1 matches at 7 bases. The CDR3 spans 17 residues. Germline trimming cut 5 bases from V and 0 bases from J; bases unmatched to any gene: 7. Germline loops: CDR1 MRHNA, CDR2 SNTAGT. The CDR3 is CASSFQGGPSGANVLTF. The DNA for the CDR3 is TGTGCCAGCAGTTTCCAAGGGGGCCCCTCTGGGGCCAACGTCCTGACTTTC.

J is TRBJ1-2 and V is TRBV7-2; possible D gene TRBD1, 6 bases. Trimming cost V 5 bases and J 5 bases, with 18 bases left between them. Germline values: CDR1 SGHTA, CDR2 FQGNSA. The CDR3 spans 15 residues. The CDR3 region has the DNA TGTGCCAGCAGCCCATCTCCGGGGACACAATATGGCTACACCTTC. This translates into CASSPSPGTQYGYTF.

V is TRBV7-9 and J is TRBJ2-5, with TRBD2 matching over 12 bases. CDR1 and CDR2 (germline): SEHNR, FQNEAQ (reference sequence). CDR3 length: 16 residues. After removal of 5 bases from V and 1 base from J, the junction contained 5 bases not matched to a gene. CDR3 sequence: CASSEGLAGLQETQYF. In DNA form, the CDR3 reads TGTGCCAGCAGCGAGGGACTAGCGGGCCTCCAAGAGACCCAGTACTTC. Combining the CDR3 with reference TRBV7-9 and TRBJ2-5 gives the whole variable domain DTGVSQNPRHKITKRGQNVTFRCDPISEHNRLYWYRQTLGQGPEFLTYFQNEAQLEKSRLLSDRFSAERPKGSFSTLEIQRTEQGDSAMYLCASSEGLAGLQETQYFGPGTRLLVL.

This chain connects TRBV6-4 to TRBJ2-3, with TRBD1 as a possible D gene (6 bases). V dropped 3 bases and J dropped 11 bases, with 15 bases sitting between them. Germline V CDR1 and CDR2: MRHNA, SNTAGT. CDR3 length equals 13 residues. The CDR3 sequence: CASSEILQGRQYF. In nucleotides, the CDR3 is TGTGCCAGCAGTGAGATTCTCCAGGGGAGGCAGTATTTT.

This chain links TRBV2 with TRBJ2-2, with D unresolved. The CDR3 is 11 residues long. Germline-derived CDR1 and CDR2 are SNHLY and FYNNEI. V was cut by 4 bases and J by 8 bases, with 5 bases left in between. The chain's CDR3 is CASSGEGELFF. The CDR3 DNA sequence: TGTGCCAGCAGTGGCGAGGGGGAGCTGTTTTTT.

The V call is TRBV6-1, the J call TRBJ2-2; 7 nucleotides align to TRBD2. V lost 0 bases and J lost 4; bases outside the gene matches: 5. This CDR3 is built from 16 residues. Germline values: CDR1 MNHNS, CDR2 SASEGT. The CDR3, as DNA: TGTGCCAGCAGTGAAGCTGGGGGGGGTGGCACCGGGGAGCTGTTTTTT. Protein product: CASSEAGGGGTGELFF.

This chain links TRBV29-1 with TRBJ2-1; 10 nucleotides line up with TRBD1. J gave up 5 bases and V 7 bases, and 11 bases lay outside the gene matches. CDR3 length: 15 amino acids. Germline values: CDR1 SQVTM, CDR2 ANQGSEA. The CDR3 reads CSAGDRGLLDNEQFF. CDR3 in DNA: TGCAGCGCCGGTGACAGGGGGCTACTCGACAATGAGCAGTTCTTC.